This TCR beta chain was retrieved from a study of blood T cell repertoires in COVID-19. Study in general: The origin of the acute and convalescent COVID-19 samples was the United States, Italy and Spain. The cDNA or gDNA used as material had been derived from T cells, B-cell-depleted T cells, or PBMCs.

In the authors' methods: Amplification of reference gene primers provided the estimated nucleated cell counts. TCRdb's table, derived via immunoSEQ multiplex PCR, lists solely in-frame clones and lacks some. V and J calls plus clone size are reproduced from that table; the DNA served to infer D and trimming. This sample yields 70,000 to 90,000 clones, of which 80% to 90% are seen a single time; 1.2% belongs to the top ten. Cohort assignment relied on participant-reported clinical history. This CDR3 is built from 12 residues. V shed 9 bases and J shed 6 bases, with 14 bases lying between them. Germline V gene lookup returns CDR1 SNHLY and CDR2 FYNNEI.

This clonotype was obtained from a woman aged 45-65 years with acute COVID-19. Sequenced input: PBMCs or T cells enriched from blood (not recorded which). The chain combines TRBV2 with TRBJ1-2; TRBD1 might be the D (6 bases). The CDR3, as DNA: TGTGCCAGTACCCGGGACACAGATGGCTACACCTTC. Its translation is CASTRDTDGYTF. The whole variable domain, filled in from reference TRBV2 and TRBJ1-2, reads EPEVTQTPSHQVTQMGQEVILRCVPISNHLYFYWYRQILGQKVEFLVSFYNNEISEKSEIFDDQFSVERPDGSNFTLKIRSTKLEDSAMYFCASTRDTDGYTFGSGTRLTVV.